The present TCR beta chain was sequenced within a study of OX40 agonist ivuxolimab in advanced cancers. Study context: An agonistic human IgG2 monoclonal antibody against OX40 (CD134) was given. Three dose-escalation patients had partial responses: one with hepatocellular carcinoma and two with cutaneous melanoma.

This clone was counted between two and nine times. Profiling relied on immunoSEQ multiplex PCR, and the TCRdb table lists in-frame clones only, not all of them. This sample has some 83,000 clones, with approximately 83% found just once. The CDR3 runs 18 residues. Per the germline V gene, CDR1 is SGHRS and CDR2 is YFSETQ. Trimming shortened V by 0 bases and J by 0 bases, and 15 bases separated the two germline ends. Sequences were derived from CD4+ or CD8+ T cells sorted from blood, sampled in a trial of the OX40 agonist ivuxolimab. This clonotype was obtained from an adult with an advanced solid tumor such as melanoma, head and neck, liver or kidney cancer. The V and J genes are TRBV5-1 and TRBJ2-2; TRBD1 is a possible D gene (6 bases). CDR3 sequence (DNA): TGCGCCAGCAGCTTGGTAGTTGGGGGCATCGCGAACACCGGGGAGCTGTTTTTT. This translates into CASSLVVGGIANTGELFF.